Listed below are T cell receptor beta chains from one sample, sequenced in a study of T cell responses to AZD1222 COVID-19 vaccine. The assay was immunoSEQ multiplex PCR, and TCRdb's table has in-frame clones only and misses some. This sample has approximately 150,000 clones, with 80% to 95% found just once. The starting material was peripheral blood, obtained on day 0 of AZD1222 vaccination. The receptors derive from an adult in good health. CDR3s include the opening cysteine and the closing phenylalanine or tryptophan. D genes are given only for firm matches. Expanded clones get a size class; other rows say once, few or many, or leave the size out.

size	J	V	D	CDR3	DNA
-	TRBJ1-5	TRBV6-1	-	CASSPAAGEQPQHF	TGTGCCAGCAGCCCCGCCGCGGGAGAACAGCCCCAGCATTTT
-	TRBJ2-7	TRBV6-5	-	CASSPPVSGEQYF	TGTGCCAGCTCCCCTCCCGTGAGCGGCGAGCAGTACTTC
-	TRBJ1-3	TRBV6-6	-	CASGTTEISGNTIYF	TGTGCCAGCGGAACGACTGAGATCTCTGGAAACACCATATATTTT
-	TRBJ2-7	TRBV9	-	CASSVGAGESSYEQYF	TGTGCCAGCAGCGTAGGGGCAGGGGAAAGCTCCTACGAGCAGTACTTC
-	TRBJ2-3	TRBV15	-	CATSRDKNTQYF	TGTGCCACCAGCAGAGATAAGAATACGCAGTATTTT
-	TRBJ1-2	TRBV7-9	-	CASSLYSREETYGYTF	TGTGCCAGCAGCTTATATTCCCGGGAGGAGACCTATGGCTACACCTTC
-	TRBJ1-1	TRBV4-2	-	CASSQGGNTEAFF	TGTGCCAGCAGCCAGGGGGGGAATACTGAAGCTTTCTTT
-	TRBJ2-2	TRBV5-1	TRBD2	CARATSGRGTGELFF	TGCGCCAGGGCGACTAGCGGGAGGGGCACCGGGGAGCTGTTTTTT
-	TRBJ2-2	TRBV19	TRBD2	CASRARGLAGDTGELFF	TGTGCCAGTAGAGCCCGGGGACTAGCGGGGGACACCGGGGAGCTGTTTTTT
once	TRBJ2-1	TRBV4-1	TRBD2	CASSRSAGGTYNEQFF	TGCGCCAGCAGCCGTTCAGCGGGGGGCACCTACAATGAGCAGTTCTTC
-	TRBJ2-7	TRBV9	TRBD2	CASSPSGGTEQYF	TGTGCCAGCAGCCCCAGCGGGGGAACCGAGCAGTACTTC
-	TRBJ2-5	TRBV7-9	-	CASSYQGSQETQYF	TGTGCCAGCAGTTACCAGGGGTCCCAGGAGACCCAGTACTTC
-	TRBJ1-1	TRBV7-2	-	CASSLDAGEAFF	TGTGCCAGCAGCTTAGATGCGGGTGAAGCTTTCTTT
-	TRBJ2-2	TRBV6-4	-	CASSDFLATNTGELFF	TGTGCCAGCAGTGACTTCCTAGCGACGAACACCGGGGAGCTGTTTTTT
-	TRBJ1-2	TRBV9	-	CASSPRQNYGYTF	TGTGCCAGCAGCCCCCGCCAGAATTATGGCTACACCTTC
-	TRBJ1-1	TRBV18	-	CASSLRQADVEAFF	TGTGCCAGCTCACTTCGACAGGCCGACGTTGAAGCTTTCTTT
-	TRBJ2-7	TRBV6-2/TRBV6-3	TRBD2	CASSYAAGTSGTYEQYF	TGTGCCAGCAGTTACGCAGCCGGGACTAGCGGGACCTACGAGCAGTACTTC
-	TRBJ2-5	TRBV7-7	-	CASSLDVQETQYF	TGTGCCAGCAGCTTAGATGTTCAAGAGACCCAGTACTTC
once	TRBJ2-7	TRBV19	-	CASSIDRGPLPHLRPRQTYEQYF	TGTGCCAGTAGTATAGATCGAGGGCCCCTTCCCCACCTGCGCCCCCGTCAGACCTACGAGCAGTACTTC
-	TRBJ1-5	TRBV6-5	-	CASSYSLSSNQPQHF	TGTGCCAGCAGTTACAGCTTAAGTAGCAATCAGCCCCAGCATTTT
-	TRBJ2-5	TRBV4-1	TRBD1	CASSPRDRRQETQYF	TGCGCCAGCAGCCCCCGGGACAGGCGACAAGAGACCCAGTACTTC
-	TRBJ2-1	TRBV7-8	-	CASSFRIPRRPYNEQFF	TGTGCCAGCAGCTTCCGAATCCCCCGGCGTCCCTACAATGAGCAGTTCTTC
-	TRBJ1-2	TRBV5-1	-	CASSGQGTNYGYTF	TGCGCCAGCAGCGGGCAGGGGACTAACTATGGCTACACCTTC
-	TRBJ1-6	TRBV28	-	CASSFPPGKRSPLHF	TGTGCCAGCAGTTTCCCGCCAGGGAAGCGGTCACCCCTCCACTTT
-	TRBJ1-2	TRBV5-1	TRBD1	CASSYRPWDRGLSYGYTF	TGCGCCAGCAGCTACCGACCCTGGGACAGGGGGCTAAGCTATGGCTACACCTTC
-	TRBJ2-5	TRBV9	TRBD1	CASSAGQSNQETQYF	TGTGCCAGCAGCGCGGGACAGAGCAACCAAGAGACCCAGTACTTC
-	TRBJ1-2	TRBV24-1	-	CATSDWGLTEAYGYTF	TGTGCCACCAGTGACTGGGGACTCACAGAGGCCTATGGCTACACCTTC
-	TRBJ2-7	TRBV5-8	-	CASSTRQLPYEQYF	TGTGCCAGCAGCACGAGACAGCTCCCCTACGAGCAGTACTTC
-	TRBJ1-4	TRBV9	-	CASSVGVVEEKLFF	TGTGCCAGCAGCGTAGGGGTGGTGGAGGAAAAACTGTTTTTT
-	TRBJ1-2	TRBV2	TRBD1	CASTRDRGPYGYTF	TGTGCCAGCACTAGGGACAGGGGGCCTTATGGCTACACCTTC
-	TRBJ2-4	TRBV5-5	-	CASSLGENIQYF	TGTGCCAGCAGCTTGGGCGAAAACATTCAGTACTTC
-	TRBJ1-1	TRBV4-1	-	CASSQVNPAGGMNTEAFF	TGCGCCAGCAGCCAAGTTAATCCGGCGGGCGGCATGAACACTGAAGCTTTCTTT
-	TRBJ2-7	TRBV7-9	-	CASSPPRYEQYF	TGTGCCAGCAGCCCGCCGCGCTACGAGCAGTACTTC
-	TRBJ2-5	TRBV7-2	TRBD2	CASSLLSLAGSGGQYF	TGTGCCAGCAGCCTACTCAGTCTAGCGGGGTCAGGGGGCCAGTACTTC
-	TRBJ2-2	TRBV5-1	TRBD1	CASSLGQGATGELFF	TGCGCCAGCAGCTTGGGACAGGGGGCTACCGGGGAGCTGTTTTTT
-	TRBJ1-5	TRBV5-6	-	CASSLGGRLDQPQHF	TGTGCCAGCAGCTTGGGAGGAAGACTCGATCAGCCCCAGCATTTT
-	TRBJ1-6	TRBV30	TRBD1	CASTTGGGYNSPLHF	TGTGCCTCAACGACAGGGGGCGGATATAATTCACCCCTCCACTTT
-	TRBJ1-4	TRBV7-7	TRBD1	CASSLGAGGDEKLFF	TGTGCCAGCAGCTTAGGGGCAGGGGGCGATGAAAAACTGTTTTTT
-	TRBJ2-3	TRBV5-4	-	CASSFIDKMQYF	TGTGCCAGCAGCTTTATCGATAAAATGCAGTATTTT
once	TRBJ1-6	TRBV30	-	CAWTGGGSYNSPLHF	TGTGCCTGGACGGGAGGGGGATCCTATAATTCACCCCTCCACTTT
-	TRBJ2-1	TRBV9	TRBD2	CASSVATSGGAAYNEQFF	TGTGCCAGCAGCGTAGCTACTAGCGGGGGGGCCGCCTACAATGAGCAGTTCTTC
-	TRBJ2-5	TRBV12-3/TRBV12-4	-	CASSLPLGAQYF	TGTGCCAGCAGTTTACCCCTTGGGGCCCAGTACTTC
once	TRBJ2-1	TRBV5-1	-	CASSLEVGAGMDEQFF	TGCGCCAGCAGCTTGGAAGTGGGGGCAGGTATGGATGAGCAGTTCTTC
-	TRBJ1-1	TRBV12-3/TRBV12-4	-	CASSGDGNTEAFF	TGTGCCAGCAGTGGTGACGGGAACACTGAAGCTTTCTTT
-	TRBJ2-5	TRBV3-1/TRBV3-2	TRBD2	CASSATSGGAETQYF	TGTGCCAGCAGCGCGACTAGCGGGGGTGCGGAGACCCAGTACTTC
-	TRBJ2-5	TRBV29-1	-	CSARWAGETQYF	TGCAGCGCACGATGGGCCGGAGAGACCCAGTACTTC
-	TRBJ1-1	TRBV30	-	CACHNRAENTEAFF	TGTGCCTGCCATAACAGGGCGGAGAACACTGAAGCTTTCTTT
-	TRBJ1-5	TRBV6-5	-	CASIGRGNQPQHF	TGTGCCAGTATAGGACGGGGAAATCAGCCCCAGCATTTT
-	TRBJ2-3	TRBV6-5	-	CASRTRDSTDTQYF	TGTGCCAGCAGGACTCGGGATAGCACAGATACGCAGTATTTT
once	TRBJ2-1	TRBV7-8	TRBD2	CASSVRSASGTNEQFF	TGTGCCAGCAGTGTTAGATCAGCTAGCGGCACAAATGAGCAGTTCTTC
-	TRBJ1-6	TRBV6-5	TRBD1	CASRGQGWNNSPLHF	TGTGCCAGCAGAGGACAGGGCTGGAATAATTCACCCCTCCACTTT